The 17 T cell receptor beta chains presented below share a single source sample, sequenced in a study of Ad26.COV2.S vaccination and SARS-CoV-2 variants. Only in-frame clones appear in the TCRdb table, and some are missing; sequencing was by immunoSEQ multiplex PCR. The sample consists of about 320,000 clones, around four fifths of them appearing once. This sample's treatment: 15 to 20 received Ad26.COV2.S at low or high dose, single or two shots; roughly five received placebo; per-sample allocation not given. Repertoires come from day 63 after the first vaccine or placebo injection. Specimen: peripheral blood, collected in a trial of Ad26.COV2.S vaccine versus placebo. These receptors all stem from a person between 18 and 65 years old who received the Ad26.COV2.S COVID-19 vaccine or a placebo.

The CDR3 coding sequence is TGTGCCAGCAGTGACTCGATAGCGGGGGGGCCCAATGAGCAGTTCTTC. Its protein is CASSDSIAGGPNEQFF. The chain is built from TRBV6-4 and TRBJ2-1; 11 nucleotides agree with TRBD2. V was clipped by 0 bases and J by 6 bases; unmatched bases: 4. This CDR3 has 16 amino acids. CDR1 is MRHNA, CDR2 SNTAGT, per germline.

This clone has just one count. This chain joins TRBV5-1 and TRBJ1-6; a weak D match, TRBD1 (5 bases). Trimming cost V 3 bases and J 9 bases, with 13 bases left between them. Germline loops: CDR1 SGHRS, CDR2 YFSETQ. CDR3 length: 14 residues. CDR3 nucleotide sequence: TGCGCCAGCAGCTCCCGGGACCGGACTTCACCCCTCCACTTT. This encodes CASSSRDRTSPLHF.

This sequence joins TRBV7-2 and TRBJ2-3; TRBD2 agrees at 9 bases. Germline V gives CDR1 SGHTA, CDR2 FQGNSA. This CDR3 has 16 amino acids. Germline trimming cut 2 bases from V and 1 base from J; bases unmatched to any gene: 4. The CDR3 DNA sequence: TGTGCCAGCAGCTTACCGTTAGCGGGGGGCACAGATACGCAGTATTTT. Translation gives CASSLPLAGGTDTQYF.

This clone was detected once. The rearrangement joins TRBV6-5 to TRBJ1-2, with D hard to call. Germline V gene data show CDR1 as MNHEY and CDR2 as SVGAGI. The CDR3 length is 14 residues. V lost 7 bases and J lost 1, with 13 bases in between. The CDR3 coding sequence is TGTGCCAGCAACAAGAGGGCACTTAACTATGGCTACACCTTC. This gives the protein CASNKRALNYGYTF.

This rearrangement joins TRBV5-4 to TRBJ1-4; 8 bases match TRBD1. The V gene's germline CDR1 is SGHNT and CDR2 YYREEE (reference sequence). J was trimmed by 5 bases and V by 3 bases; bases with no gene match: 6. The length of the CDR3 is 15 residues. CDR3 coding DNA: TGTGCCAGCAGCTCTCAGACAGGGGCAAATGAAAAACTGTTTTTT. Its protein is CASSSQTGANEKLFF.

J is TRBJ1-5 and V is TRBV6-2 or TRBV6-3; a possible D gene is TRBD1 (6 bases). V lost 5 bases, J lost 2 bases, and 16 bases lay in between. The CDR3 spans 16 residues. Germline V gene data show CDR1 as MNHEY and CDR2 as SVGEGT. CDR3 DNA: TGTGCCAGCAGTAGGAAAACAGGGTTGGGCAATCAGCCCCAGCATTTT. Amino acid sequence: CASSRKTGLGNQPQHF.

The chain recombines TRBV5-1 with TRBJ1-3, with 8 bases fitting TRBD1. Per germline, CDR1 SGHRS and CDR2 YFSETQ. This CDR3 is 17 amino acids long. With V trimmed by 4 bases and J by 0 bases, 9 bases remained unmatched. The CDR3 nucleotides are TGCGCCAGCAGCCCATTGACAGGGGCACCCTCTGGAAACACCATATATTTT. Translating gives CASSPLTGAPSGNTIYF.

The chain uses TRBV6-6 and TRBJ1-2; 9 bases match TRBD1. The CDR3 loop spans 19 amino acids. The V segment lost 5 bases and the J segment 6 bases; nucleotides outside the gene matches: 22. Germline CDR1 is MNHNY and CDR2 is SVGAGI (reference sequence). In DNA, the CDR3 is TGTGCCAGCAGTCAAATACCCTTCGGACAGGGGATCAAGGGTGATGGCTACACCTTC. Its translation: CASSQIPFGQGIKGDGYTF.

This clone appeared a few times. The V gene is TRBV2, the J gene TRBJ2-7, with TRBD2 matching over 10 bases. Per germline, CDR1 SNHLY and CDR2 FYNNEI. The CDR3 has 17 amino acids. Trimming cost V 7 bases and J 3 bases; bases outside gene matches: 15. DNA for the CDR3: TGTGCCAGCAACGAGGGGAGATTAGCGGGGGGATTCTACGAGCAGTACTTC. This translates into CASNEGRLAGGFYEQYF. The whole variable domain, remainder taken from reference TRBV2 and TRBJ2-7, is EPEVTQTPSHQVTQMGQEVILRCVPISNHLYFYWYRQILGQKVEFLVSFYNNEISEKSEIFDDQFSVERPDGSNFTLKIRSTKLEDSAMYFCASNEGRLAGGFYEQYFGPGTRLTVT.

The chain employs TRBV12-3 or TRBV12-4 and TRBJ2-1; unclear D gene. CDR3 length: 13 amino acids. Between the trimmed V and J ends, which lost 0 bases and 2 bases, there was a span of 2 bases. The CDR3 region is CASSLAAYNEQFF. In nucleotides, the CDR3 is TGTGCCAGCAGTTTAGCAGCCTACAATGAGCAGTTCTTC.

The chain is built from TRBV30 and TRBJ2-7; D gene ambiguous. The CDR3 has 11 amino acids. Germline V gives CDR1 GTSNPN, CDR2 SVGIG (reference sequence). V lost 4 bases and J lost 2, with 6 bases in between. The CDR3 here is CAWTKTYEQYF. CDR3 coding DNA: TGTGCCTGGACCAAAACCTACGAGCAGTACTTC. Supplemented by reference TRBV30 and TRBJ2-7, the full variable domain reads SQTIHQWPATLVQPVGSPLSLECTVEGTSNPNLYWYRQAAGRGLQLLFYSVGIGQISSEVPQNLSASRPQDRQFILSSKKLLLSDSGFYLCAWTKTYEQYFGPGTRLTVT.

V gene TRBV21-1 combines with J gene TRBJ2-7; TRBD1 is taken as the D call from the table, unchecked against the DNA. TRBV21-1 is marked as a pseudogene. The CDR3 runs to 16 residues. CDR3 DNA sequence: TGTGCCAGCAGCTTAAAGAGACCGGGACATGGCTACGAGCAGTACTTC. Translated, it gives CASSLKRPGHGYEQYF.

The chain has TRBV7-3 and TRBJ2-1, with 7 bases identical to TRBD1. The CDR3 runs to 16 residues. V dropped 3 bases and J dropped 1; count of bases not matched to a gene: 6. CDR1 and CDR2 from the germline V gene are SGHTA and FQGTGA. As DNA, the CDR3 is TGTGCCAGCAGCTTCGGGACAGATACTTCCTACAATGAGCAGTTCTTC. Its translation is CASSFGTDTSYNEQFF.

This chain joins TRBV5-1 and TRBJ1-1, with TRBD1 as a possible D gene (5 bases). Germline values: CDR1 SGHRS, CDR2 YFSETQ. The V and J ends lost 0 bases and 3 bases respectively, with 12 bases between them. This CDR3 region has 15 residues. This chain's CDR3 is CASSLEPGRDTEAFF. In DNA form, the CDR3 reads TGCGCCAGCAGCTTGGAGCCAGGGAGGGACACTGAAGCTTTCTTT.

This chain uses TRBV6-1 with TRBJ2-7; no definite D call. V gave up 2 bases and J gave up 0 bases, with 14 bases separating them. CDR1 MNHNS and CDR2 SASEGT come from the germline V gene. The CDR3 covers 16 residues. CDR3 sequence: CASSEFVVSGSYEQYF. The CDR3 coding sequence is TGTGCCAGCAGTGAATTTGTCGTATCAGGCTCCTACGAGCAGTACTTC.

In its sample, this clone was seen a few times. The chain joins TRBV5-8 to TRBJ1-5; D gene uncertain. The germline CDR1 and CDR2 sequences are SGHTS and YDEGEE. The V gene lost 4 bases and the J gene lost 5 bases, with 10 bases spanning the gap. The CDR3 spans 13 residues. CDR3 sequence: CASSPERYQPQHF. The CDR3 DNA reads TGTGCCAGCAGCCCGGAGAGATATCAGCCCCAGCATTTT. Together with reference TRBV5-8 and TRBJ1-5, the CDR3 gives the full variable domain: EAGVTQSPTHLIKTRGQQATLRCSPISGHTSVYWYQQALGLGLQFLLWYDEGEERNRGNFPPRFSGRQFPNYSSELNVNALELEDSALYLCASSPERYQPQHFGDGTRLSIL.

This clone was recorded only once. V usage is TRBV3-1 (or the pseudogene TRBV3-2) and J usage is TRBJ2-1, with 11 bases fitting TRBD1. CDR3 length equals 15 residues. Trimming at V came to 4 bases and at J to 7 bases, leaving 6 bases not matched to a gene. Looked up from germline, CDR1 is LGHDT and CDR2 is YNNKEL (reference sequence). CDR3 protein: CASSLSGTGGNEQFF. The CDR3 nucleotides read TGTGCCAGCAGCCTCTCCGGGACAGGGGGGAATGAGCAGTTCTTC.